This record concerns one T cell receptor beta chain sequence. Other nucleotide sequences from this sample produce the same CDR3. This specimen belongs to a study of OX40 agonist ivuxolimab in advanced cancers. The CDR3 length is 13 residues. Per germline, CDR1 SNHLY and CDR2 FYNNEI. V gave up 3 bases and J gave up 2 bases, with 7 bases separating them. Measured with immunoSEQ multiplex PCR; TCRdb has only the in-frame clones, and not every one. The sample has 70,000 or so clones, roughly 82% seen once; the top ten hold around 1.1%. The input for sequencing was CD4+ or CD8+ T cells sorted from blood, taken in a trial of the OX40 agonist ivuxolimab. The rearrangement joins TRBV2 to TRBJ1-2, with D hard to call. The clonotype was recovered from an adult with an advanced solid tumor such as melanoma, head and neck, liver or kidney cancer. The CDR3 sequence is CASSDTANYGYTF. The CDR3 DNA reads as TGTGCCAGCAGTGACACCGCAAACTATGGCTACACCTTC.